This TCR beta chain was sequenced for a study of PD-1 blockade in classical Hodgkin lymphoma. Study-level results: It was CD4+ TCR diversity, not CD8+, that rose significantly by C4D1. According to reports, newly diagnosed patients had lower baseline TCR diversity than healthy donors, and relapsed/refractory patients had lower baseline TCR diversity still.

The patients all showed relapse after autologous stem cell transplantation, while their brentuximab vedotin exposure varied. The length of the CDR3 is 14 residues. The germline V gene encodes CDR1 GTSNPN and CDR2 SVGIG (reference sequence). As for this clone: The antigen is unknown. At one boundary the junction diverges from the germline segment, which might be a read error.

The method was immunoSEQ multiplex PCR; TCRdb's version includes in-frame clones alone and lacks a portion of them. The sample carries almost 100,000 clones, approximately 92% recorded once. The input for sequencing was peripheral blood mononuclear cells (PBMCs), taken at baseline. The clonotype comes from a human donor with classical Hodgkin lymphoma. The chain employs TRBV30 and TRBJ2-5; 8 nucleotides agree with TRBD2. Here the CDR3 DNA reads TGTGCCTGGAGTGCAAGCCAAGATAGCGGGACGACCAACTTC. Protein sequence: CAWSASQDSGTTNF. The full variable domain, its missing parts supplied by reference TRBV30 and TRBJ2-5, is SQTIHQWPATLVQPVGSPLSLECTVEGTSNPNLYWYRQAAGRGLQLLFYSVGIGQISSEVPQNLSASRPQDRQFILSSKKLLLSDSGFYLCAWSASQDSGTTNFGPGTRLLVL.